These T cell receptor beta chains were read from a single sample in a study of response to subunit inactivated influenza vaccine. TCRdb independently ran MiXCR on the RT-PCR reads; one entry per CDR3 protein. The sample holds more than 550,000 distinct CDR3 sequences, approximately 10% seen once. These data are also associated with another study on T cells expressing NK-cell markers.

The input for sequencing was PBMCs from blood, taken on the day of vaccination. These receptors were taken from a man in his forties or fifties who received an inactivated influenza vaccine. Both conserved end residues are part of each CDR3. A D gene is named only where the DNA matches it firmly. A row's size may be missing; if present it is once, few, many or a size class.

clone size: few; J gene: TRBJ2-1; CDR3 length: 13; D gene: .; V gene: TRBV19; CDR3 protein: CASSVYLLDEQFF; CDR3 DNA: TGTGCCAGTAGTGTCTACCTATTGGATGAGCAGTTCTTC
clone size: .; J gene: TRBJ2-1; CDR3 length: 14; D gene: .; V gene: TRBV7-9; CDR3 protein: CASSLSISNNEQFF; CDR3 DNA: TGTGCCAGCAGCTTATCGATCAGTAACAATGAGCAGTTCTTC
clone size: .; J gene: TRBJ2-3; CDR3 length: 11; D gene: .; V gene: TRBV20-1; CDR3 protein: CSARLRDTQYF; CDR3 DNA: TGCAGTGCTAGACTCCGAGATACGCAGTATTTT
clone size: few; J gene: TRBJ2-1; CDR3 length: 16; D gene: TRBD2; V gene: TRBV20-1; CDR3 protein: CSAAGLAGMAYNEQFF; CDR3 DNA: TGCAGTGCTGCGGGACTAGCGGGGATGGCTTACAATGAGCAGTTCTTC
clone size: .; J gene: TRBJ2-6; CDR3 length: 17; D gene: TRBD1; V gene: TRBV5-6; CDR3 protein: CASSYRDRALGANVLTF; CDR3 DNA: TGTGCCAGCAGCTACCGGGACAGGGCTCTTGGGGCCAACGTCCTGACTTTC
clone size: many; J gene: TRBJ2-3; CDR3 length: 14; D gene: .; V gene: TRBV10-2; CDR3 protein: CASTDTVLVATQYF; CDR3 DNA: TGCGCCAGCACCGACACAGTCCTCGTTGCTACGCAGTATTTT
clone size: .; J gene: TRBJ2-7; CDR3 length: 14; D gene: .; V gene: TRBV5-1; CDR3 protein: CASSPFGQNYEQYF; CDR3 DNA: TGCGCCAGCAGCCCTTTCGGGCAGAACTACGAGCAGTACTTC
clone size: .; J gene: TRBJ1-5; CDR3 length: 15; D gene: .; V gene: TRBV4-1; CDR3 protein: CASSQEWDSNQPQHF; CDR3 DNA: TGCGCCAGCAGCCAAGAATGGGACAGCAATCAGCCCCAGCATTTT
clone size: many; J gene: TRBJ2-3; CDR3 length: 15; D gene: TRBD2; V gene: TRBV12-3/TRBV12-4; CDR3 protein: CASSDSGGSTDTQYF; CDR3 DNA: TGTGCCAGCAGTGATAGCGGGGGGAGCACAGATACGCAGTATTTT
clone size: few; J gene: TRBJ2-7; CDR3 length: 15; D gene: .; V gene: TRBV28; CDR3 protein: CASRRGGGGQNEQYF; CDR3 DNA: TGTGCCAGCAGACGAGGAGGAGGGGGCCAAAACGAGCAGTACTTC
clone size: .; J gene: TRBJ2-5; CDR3 length: 16; D gene: TRBD2; V gene: TRBV29-1; CDR3 protein: CSVEPRGSGSPKTQYF; CDR3 DNA: TGCAGCGTTGAACCCCGGGGTAGCGGGAGTCCGAAGACCCAGTACTTC
clone size: many; J gene: TRBJ1-1; CDR3 length: 15; D gene: .; V gene: TRBV5-1; CDR3 protein: CASSLGQVLSTEAFF; CDR3 DNA: TGCGCCAGCAGCTTGGGGCAGGTATTGAGCACTGAAGCTTTCTTT
clone size: few; J gene: TRBJ2-3; CDR3 length: 14; D gene: .; V gene: TRBV7-9; CDR3 protein: CASSFHGGTDTQYF; CDR3 DNA: TGTGCCAGCAGCTTTCACGGGGGAACAGATACGCAGTATTTT
clone size: many; J gene: TRBJ2-1; CDR3 length: 15; D gene: TRBD2; V gene: TRBV5-1; CDR3 protein: CASSIGLAGYNEQFF; CDR3 DNA: TGCGCCAGCAGCATAGGACTAGCGGGCTACAATGAGCAGTTCTTC
clone size: .; J gene: TRBJ2-2; CDR3 length: 15; D gene: TRBD1; V gene: TRBV20-1; CDR3 protein: CSARGGQGSTGELFF; CDR3 DNA: TGCAGTGCTAGAGGCGGACAGGGCAGCACCGGGGAGCTGTTTTTT
clone size: .; J gene: TRBJ2-3; CDR3 length: 16; D gene: .; V gene: TRBV28; CDR3 protein: CASSLTQTSSTDTQYF; CDR3 DNA: TGTGCCAGCAGTTTGACGCAGACGTCTAGCACAGATACGCAGTATTTT
clone size: few; J gene: TRBJ2-5; CDR3 length: 13; D gene: TRBD2; V gene: TRBV7-9; CDR3 protein: CASRIGREGTQYF; CDR3 DNA: TGTGCCAGCAGGATAGGACGGGAGGGGACCCAGTACTTC
clone size: many; J gene: TRBJ2-7; CDR3 length: 14; D gene: TRBD2; V gene: TRBV9; CDR3 protein: CASSETSGSYEQYF; CDR3 DNA: TGTGCCAGCAGCGAGACTAGCGGATCCTACGAGCAGTACTTC
clone size: few; J gene: TRBJ2-7; CDR3 length: 12; D gene: .; V gene: TRBV15; CDR3 protein: CATSRGTYEQYF; CDR3 DNA: TGTGCCACCAGCAGAGGTACCTACGAGCAGTACTTC
clone size: few; J gene: TRBJ2-1; CDR3 length: 14; D gene: .; V gene: TRBV9; CDR3 protein: CASSPGGWYNEQFF; CDR3 DNA: TGTGCCAGCAGCCCCGGAGGTTGGTACAATGAGCAGTTCTTC
clone size: many; J gene: TRBJ2-3; CDR3 length: 14; D gene: .; V gene: TRBV29-1; CDR3 protein: CSVEGSQPTDTQYF; CDR3 DNA: TGCAGCGTTGAGGGCAGTCAGCCCACAGATACGCAGTATTTT
clone size: .; J gene: TRBJ2-5; CDR3 length: 13; D gene: .; V gene: TRBV10-3; CDR3 protein: CAISAGQQETQYF; CDR3 DNA: TGTGCCATCAGCGCTGGACAGCAAGAGACCCAGTACTTC
clone size: .; J gene: TRBJ2-7; CDR3 length: 13; D gene: .; V gene: TRBV7-2; CDR3 protein: CASSIQGGYEQYF; CDR3 DNA: TGTGCCAGCAGCATCCAGGGAGGCTACGAGCAGTACTTC
clone size: .; J gene: TRBJ2-7; CDR3 length: 16; D gene: .; V gene: TRBV11-2; CDR3 protein: CASSSHTQGGSYEQYF; CDR3 DNA: TGTGCCAGCAGCTCACATACCCAAGGGGGCTCCTACGAGCAGTACTTC
clone size: many; J gene: TRBJ1-1; CDR3 length: 14; D gene: .; V gene: TRBV9; CDR3 protein: CASSRRTGNTEAFF; CDR3 DNA: TGTGCCAGCAGCCGACGGACGGGAAACACTGAAGCTTTCTTT
clone size: .; J gene: TRBJ1-2; CDR3 length: 12; D gene: TRBD1; V gene: TRBV20-1; CDR3 protein: CSANQGAYGYTF; CDR3 DNA: TGCAGTGCTAACCAGGGGGCCTATGGCTACACCTTC
clone size: few; J gene: TRBJ1-6; CDR3 length: 16; D gene: .; V gene: TRBV10-3; CDR3 protein: CAISNRVKADNSPLHF; CDR3 DNA: TGTGCCATCAGCAACAGGGTAAAGGCGGATAATTCACCCCTCCACTTT
clone size: .; J gene: TRBJ2-7; CDR3 length: 14; D gene: .; V gene: TRBV5-1; CDR3 protein: CASSLVRERGEQYF; CDR3 DNA: TGCGCCAGCAGCTTGGTCCGGGAGAGGGGCGAGCAGTACTTC
clone size: many; J gene: TRBJ2-7; CDR3 length: 12; D gene: .; V gene: TRBV5-6; CDR3 protein: CASSPGNYEQYF; CDR3 DNA: TGTGCCAGCAGCCCGGGAAACTACGAGCAGTACTTC
clone size: .; J gene: TRBJ2-7; CDR3 length: 14; D gene: .; V gene: TRBV6-2/TRBV6-3; CDR3 protein: CASRNGAQNYEQYF; CDR3 DNA: TGTGCCAGCAGAAACGGGGCGCAGAATTACGAGCAGTACTTC
clone size: .; J gene: TRBJ2-7; CDR3 length: 15; D gene: .; V gene: TRBV5-1; CDR3 protein: CASSLATMGAYEQYF; CDR3 DNA: TGCGCCAGCAGCTTAGCCACAATGGGAGCCTACGAGCAGTACTTC
clone size: many; J gene: TRBJ2-1; CDR3 length: 13; D gene: TRBD2; V gene: TRBV9; CDR3 protein: CASSEISGTEQFF; CDR3 DNA: TGTGCCAGCAGCGAGATTAGCGGGACCGAGCAGTTCTTC
clone size: few; J gene: TRBJ2-1; CDR3 length: 11; D gene: .; V gene: TRBV7-9; CDR3 protein: CASRGASSPFF; CDR3 DNA: TGTGCCAGCAGGGGAGCCTCTTCGCCGTTCTTC
clone size: few; J gene: TRBJ2-7; CDR3 length: 13; D gene: .; V gene: TRBV6-6; CDR3 protein: CASSYVSGAEQYF; CDR3 DNA: TGTGCCAGCAGTTACGTTTCCGGGGCCGAGCAGTACTTC
clone size: few; J gene: TRBJ1-1; CDR3 length: 14; D gene: .; V gene: TRBV28; CDR3 protein: CASSSKQSNTEAFF; CDR3 DNA: TGTGCCAGCAGTTCTAAACAATCGAACACTGAAGCTTTCTTT
clone size: .; J gene: TRBJ1-1; CDR3 length: 14; D gene: TRBD1; V gene: TRBV3-1; CDR3 protein: CASSRGQRYTEAFF; CDR3 DNA: TGTGCCAGCAGCCGGGGACAGCGCTACACTGAAGCTTTCTTT
clone size: few; J gene: TRBJ2-3; CDR3 length: 20; D gene: TRBD2; V gene: TRBV7-8; CDR3 protein: CASSQETSGNVTYLTDTQYF; CDR3 DNA: TGTGCCAGCAGCCAAGAGACTAGCGGGAATGTTACGTATCTCACAGATACGCAGTATTTT
clone size: .; J gene: TRBJ2-1; CDR3 length: 13; D gene: .; V gene: TRBV5-5; CDR3 protein: CASSAGPYNEQFF; CDR3 DNA: TGTGCCAGCAGCGCCGGCCCCTACAATGAGCAGTTCTTC
clone size: few; J gene: TRBJ2-7; CDR3 length: 14; D gene: TRBD1; V gene: TRBV27; CDR3 protein: CASSLQQGAYEQYF; CDR3 DNA: TGTGCCAGCAGTTTACAACAGGGGGCCTACGAGCAGTACTTC
clone size: .; J gene: TRBJ2-7; CDR3 length: 12; D gene: .; V gene: TRBV21-1; CDR3 protein: CARGWGSYEQYF; CDR3 DNA: TGTGCCAGAGGATGGGGCTCCTACGAGCAGTACTTC
clone size: few; J gene: TRBJ2-1; CDR3 length: 15; D gene: TRBD2; V gene: TRBV20-1; CDR3 protein: CSAAGLAGGLGEQFF; CDR3 DNA: TGCAGTGCTGCTGGACTAGCGGGGGGCTTGGGAGAGCAGTTCTTC
clone size: many; J gene: TRBJ2-5; CDR3 length: 16; D gene: .; V gene: TRBV4-3; CDR3 protein: CASSQVGKNFQETQYF; CDR3 DNA: TGCGCCAGCAGCCAAGTGGGCAAGAACTTCCAAGAGACCCAGTACTTC
clone size: .; J gene: TRBJ2-3; CDR3 length: 14; D gene: .; V gene: TRBV12-3/TRBV12-4; CDR3 protein: CASSWRVSTDTQYF; CDR3 DNA: TGTGCCAGCAGTTGGCGGGTAAGCACAGATACGCAGTATTTT
clone size: few; J gene: TRBJ1-1; CDR3 length: 16; D gene: .; V gene: TRBV20-1; CDR3 protein: CSATQLGFFFLTEAFF; CDR3 DNA: TGCAGTGCTACGCAACTGGGGTTCTTCTTCCTCACTGAAGCTTTCTTT